This T cell receptor (beta chain) derives from a study of T cells in Graves' hyperthyroidism and ophthalmopathy. Study-level results: Ophthalmopathy prediction by the model preceded onset by a median about 6.3 months.

TCR beta CDR3 regions were amplified from RNA transcripts. Carried out on the TCR CDR3, a first-round RT-PCR used the HTBI primer set. TCRdb analysed the multiplex PCR reads with MiXCR anew, one entry per CDR3 protein. Of approximately 300,000 distinct CDR3 sequences in the sample, about 17% are singletons; the top ten hold about 51%. Looked up from germline, CDR1 is MDHEN and CDR2 is SYDVKM. Trimming cost V 6 bases and J 5 bases, with 8 bases left between them. The CDR3 is 12 amino acids. As for this clonotype: Its matching antigen is unknown.

V gene TRBV28 combines with J gene TRBJ2-4; no clear D. Input material: blood. This TCR came from a woman in her sixties or seventies with Graves' ophthalmopathy. CDR3 DNA: TGTGCCAGCAGCTACGGAGAAAACATTCAGTACTTC. It codes for CASSYGENIQYF.